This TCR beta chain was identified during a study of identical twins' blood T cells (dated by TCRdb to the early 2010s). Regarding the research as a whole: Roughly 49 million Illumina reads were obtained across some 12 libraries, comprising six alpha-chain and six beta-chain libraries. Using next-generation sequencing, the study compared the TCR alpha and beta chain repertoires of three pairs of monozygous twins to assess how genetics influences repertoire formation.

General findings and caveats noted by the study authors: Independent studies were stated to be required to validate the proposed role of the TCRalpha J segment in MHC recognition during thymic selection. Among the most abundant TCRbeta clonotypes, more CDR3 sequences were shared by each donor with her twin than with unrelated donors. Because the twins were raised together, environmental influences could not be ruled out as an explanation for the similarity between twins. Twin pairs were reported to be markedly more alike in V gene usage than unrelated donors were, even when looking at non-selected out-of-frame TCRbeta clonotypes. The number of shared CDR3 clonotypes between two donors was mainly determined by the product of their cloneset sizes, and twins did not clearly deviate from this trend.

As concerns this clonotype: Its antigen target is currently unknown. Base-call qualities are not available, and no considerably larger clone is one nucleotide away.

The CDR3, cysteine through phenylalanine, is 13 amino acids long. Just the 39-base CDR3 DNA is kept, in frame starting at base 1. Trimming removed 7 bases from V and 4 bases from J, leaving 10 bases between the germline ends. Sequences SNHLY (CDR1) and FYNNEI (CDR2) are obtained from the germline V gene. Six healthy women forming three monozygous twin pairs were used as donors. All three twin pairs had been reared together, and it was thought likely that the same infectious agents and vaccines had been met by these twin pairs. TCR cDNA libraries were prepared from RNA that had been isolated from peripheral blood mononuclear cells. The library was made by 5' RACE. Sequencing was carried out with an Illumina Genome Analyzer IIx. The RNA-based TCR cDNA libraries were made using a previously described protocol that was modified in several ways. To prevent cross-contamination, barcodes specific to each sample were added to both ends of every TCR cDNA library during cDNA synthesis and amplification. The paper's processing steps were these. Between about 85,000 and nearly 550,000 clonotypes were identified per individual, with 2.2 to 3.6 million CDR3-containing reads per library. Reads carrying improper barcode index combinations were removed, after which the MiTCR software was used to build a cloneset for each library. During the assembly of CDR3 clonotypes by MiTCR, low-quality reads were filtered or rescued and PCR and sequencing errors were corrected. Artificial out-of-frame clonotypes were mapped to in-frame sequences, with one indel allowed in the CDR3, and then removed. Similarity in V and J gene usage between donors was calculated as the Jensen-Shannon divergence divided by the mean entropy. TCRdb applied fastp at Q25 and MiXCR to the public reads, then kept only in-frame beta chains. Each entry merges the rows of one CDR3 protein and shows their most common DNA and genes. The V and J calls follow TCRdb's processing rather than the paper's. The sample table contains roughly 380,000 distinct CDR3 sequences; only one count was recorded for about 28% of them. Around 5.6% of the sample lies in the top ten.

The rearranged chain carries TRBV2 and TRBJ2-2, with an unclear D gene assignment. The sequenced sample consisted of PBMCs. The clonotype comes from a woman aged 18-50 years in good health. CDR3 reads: CASTVFLTGELFF. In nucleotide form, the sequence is TGTGCCAGCACCGTATTCCTCACCGGGGAGCTGTTTTTT.